What follows describes a single T cell receptor beta chain. Its antigen is currently unknown. This record comes from a study of molecular identifiers for immune sequencing clone quantification. Germline-derived CDR1 and CDR2 are MNHEY and SVGEGT. V shed 4 bases and J shed 2 bases, with 19 bases lying between them. The length of the CDR3 is 17 residues. TCRdb re-analysed the PCR reads in MiXCR, keeping a single row per CDR3 protein. The top ten hold approximately 0.8% of the sample, which has approximately 500,000 distinct CDR3 sequences, 25% seen once. General study findings and limits: Highly expanded clone sizes could be underestimated by identical TCR molecules that share a barcode.

This receptor was identified in a human donor in good health. Some libraries in this study had Jurkat cell RNA spiked in. This sequence joins TRBV6-2 or TRBV6-3 and TRBJ2-3; no clear D gene. Sample: naive CD8+ T cells from blood, with Jurkat cell RNA spiked in. Subset noted: FACS-sorted CD8+CD4-CCR7+CD45RA+ naive T cells. The CDR3 nucleotides are TGTGCCAGCAGTTCAATCAACAGACGCGCCGTCACAGATACGCAGTATTTT. Encoded protein: CASSSINRRAVTDTQYF.